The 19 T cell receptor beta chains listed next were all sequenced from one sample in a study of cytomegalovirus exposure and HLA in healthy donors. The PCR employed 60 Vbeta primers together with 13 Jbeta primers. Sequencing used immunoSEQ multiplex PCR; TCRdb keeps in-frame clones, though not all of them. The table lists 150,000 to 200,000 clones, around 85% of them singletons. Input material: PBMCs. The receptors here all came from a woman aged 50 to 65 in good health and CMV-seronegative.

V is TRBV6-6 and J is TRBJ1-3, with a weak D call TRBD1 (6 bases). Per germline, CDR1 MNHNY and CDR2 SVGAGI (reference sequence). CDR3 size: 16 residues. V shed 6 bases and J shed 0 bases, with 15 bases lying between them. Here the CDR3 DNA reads TGTGCCAGCAGCCAGGGGATTCTGAGCTCTGGAAACACCATATATTTT. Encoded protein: CASSQGILSSGNTIYF.

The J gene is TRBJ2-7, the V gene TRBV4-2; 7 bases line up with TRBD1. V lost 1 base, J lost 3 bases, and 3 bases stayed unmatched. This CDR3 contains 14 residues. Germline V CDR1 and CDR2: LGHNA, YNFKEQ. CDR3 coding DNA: TGTGCCAGCAGCCAAGGGCAGGGGGTCTACGAGCAGTACTTC. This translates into CASSQGQGVYEQYF.

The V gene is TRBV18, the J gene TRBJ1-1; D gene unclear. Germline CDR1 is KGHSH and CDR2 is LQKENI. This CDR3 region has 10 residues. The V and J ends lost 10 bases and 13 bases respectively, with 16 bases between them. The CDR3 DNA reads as TGTGCCACCTCTAAGGAGGGTTATTTCTTT. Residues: CATSKEGYFF.

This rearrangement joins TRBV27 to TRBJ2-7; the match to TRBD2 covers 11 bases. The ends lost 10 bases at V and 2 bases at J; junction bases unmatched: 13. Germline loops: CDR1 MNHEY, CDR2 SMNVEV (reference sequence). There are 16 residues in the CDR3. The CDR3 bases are TGTGCCACGAAAATAGCGGGAGGGCCAAGAGCCTACGAGCAGTACTTC. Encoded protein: CATKIAGGPRAYEQYF.

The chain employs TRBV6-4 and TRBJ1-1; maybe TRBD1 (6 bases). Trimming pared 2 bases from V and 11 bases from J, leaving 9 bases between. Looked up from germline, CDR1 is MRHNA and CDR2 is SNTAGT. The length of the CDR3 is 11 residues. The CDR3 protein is CASSDGGGAFF. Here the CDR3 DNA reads TGTGCCAGCAGTGACGGGGGGGGCGCTTTCTTT.

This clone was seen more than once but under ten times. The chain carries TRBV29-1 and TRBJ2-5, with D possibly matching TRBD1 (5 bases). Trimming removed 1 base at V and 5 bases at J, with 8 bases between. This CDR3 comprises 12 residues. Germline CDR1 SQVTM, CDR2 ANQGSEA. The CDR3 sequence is CSVEGGDETQYF. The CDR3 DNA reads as TGCAGCGTTGAAGGGGGCGACGAGACCCAGTACTTC.

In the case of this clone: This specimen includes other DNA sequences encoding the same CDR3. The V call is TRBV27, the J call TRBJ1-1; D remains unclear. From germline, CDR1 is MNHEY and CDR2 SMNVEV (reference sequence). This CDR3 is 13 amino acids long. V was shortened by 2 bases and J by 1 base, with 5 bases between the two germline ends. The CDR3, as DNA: TGTGCCAGCAGTTTAACAGAGAACACTGAAGCTTTCTTT. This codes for CASSLTENTEAFF.

Written as DNA, the CDR3 is TGCGCCAGCAGTGAGTCGGGTAGCGGGAAGAAAGAGACCCAGTACTTC. Its translation is CASSESGSGKKETQYF. The chain employs TRBV10-1 and TRBJ2-5, with TRBD2 matching 8 bases. Germline loops: CDR1 WNHNN, CDR2 SYGVQD (reference sequence). This CDR3 has 16 amino acids. The V segment lost 0 bases and the J segment 3 bases; nucleotides outside the gene matches: 6.

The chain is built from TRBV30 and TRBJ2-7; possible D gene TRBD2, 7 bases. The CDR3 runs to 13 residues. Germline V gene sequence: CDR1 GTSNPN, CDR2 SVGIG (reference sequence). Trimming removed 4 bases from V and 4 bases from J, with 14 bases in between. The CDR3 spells CAWNRGGGYEQYF. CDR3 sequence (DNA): TGTGCCTGGAACCGAGGGGGGGGTTACGAGCAGTACTTC.

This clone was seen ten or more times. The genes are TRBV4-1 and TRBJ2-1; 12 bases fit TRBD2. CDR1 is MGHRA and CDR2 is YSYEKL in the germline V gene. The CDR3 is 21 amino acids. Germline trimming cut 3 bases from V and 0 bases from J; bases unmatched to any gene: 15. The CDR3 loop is CASSQGYSGTSGPSSYNEQFF. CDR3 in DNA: TGCGCCAGCAGCCAGGGGTACTCCGGGACTAGCGGGCCCAGCTCCTACAATGAGCAGTTCTTC.

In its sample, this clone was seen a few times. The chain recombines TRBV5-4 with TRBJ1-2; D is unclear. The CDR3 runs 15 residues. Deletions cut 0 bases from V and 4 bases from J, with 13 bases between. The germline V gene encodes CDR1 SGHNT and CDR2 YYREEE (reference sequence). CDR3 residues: CASSLGRRSAYGYTF. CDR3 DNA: TGTGCCAGCAGCTTGGGACGAAGGAGCGCCTATGGCTACACCTTC.

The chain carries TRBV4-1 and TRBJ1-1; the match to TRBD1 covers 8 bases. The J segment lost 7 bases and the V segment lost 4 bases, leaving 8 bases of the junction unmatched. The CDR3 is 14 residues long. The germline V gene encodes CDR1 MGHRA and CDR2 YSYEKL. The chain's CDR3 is CASSPTGVNGEAFF. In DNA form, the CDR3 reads TGCGCCAGCAGCCCGACAGGGGTGAACGGTGAAGCTTTCTTT.

The CDR3 protein is CASSLRLAGSSYEQYF. CDR3 DNA: TGTGCCAGCAGCCTTAGACTAGCGGGGTCCTCCTACGAGCAGTACTTC. The chain combines TRBV11-2 with TRBJ2-7; TRBD2 matches 11 bases. Germline loops: CDR1 SGHAT, CDR2 FQNNGV. After removal of 5 bases from V and 0 bases from J, the junction contained 6 bases not matched to a gene. The CDR3 consists of 16 residues.

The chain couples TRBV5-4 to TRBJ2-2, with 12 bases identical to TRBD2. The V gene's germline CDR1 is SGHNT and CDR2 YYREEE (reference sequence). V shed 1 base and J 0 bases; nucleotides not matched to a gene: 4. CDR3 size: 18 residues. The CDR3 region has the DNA TGTGCCAGCAGCTTGTCTAGCGGGAGGGCCCCGAACACCGGGGAGCTGTTTTTT. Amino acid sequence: CASSLSSGRAPNTGELFF.

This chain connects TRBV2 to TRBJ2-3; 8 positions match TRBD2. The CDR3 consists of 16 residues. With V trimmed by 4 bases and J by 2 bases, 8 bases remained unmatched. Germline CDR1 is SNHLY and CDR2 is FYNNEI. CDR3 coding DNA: TGTGCCAGCAGTGCATTCACGGGAGGGAACACAGATACGCAGTATTTT. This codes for CASSAFTGGNTDTQYF.

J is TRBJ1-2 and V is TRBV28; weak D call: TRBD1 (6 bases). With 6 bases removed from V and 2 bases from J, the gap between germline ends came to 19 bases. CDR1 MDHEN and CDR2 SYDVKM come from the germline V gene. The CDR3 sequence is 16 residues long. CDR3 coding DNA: TGTGCCAGCAGCCCGACCCCCCGGACAGCAAACTATGGCTACACCTTC. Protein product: CASSPTPRTANYGYTF.

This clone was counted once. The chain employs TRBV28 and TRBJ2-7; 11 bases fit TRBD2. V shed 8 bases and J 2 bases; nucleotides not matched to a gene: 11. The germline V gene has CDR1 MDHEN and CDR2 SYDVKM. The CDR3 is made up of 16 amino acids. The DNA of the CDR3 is TGTGCCAGCGCACTAGCGGGAGTAATTGGGGCCTACGAGCAGTACTTC. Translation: CASALAGVIGAYEQYF.

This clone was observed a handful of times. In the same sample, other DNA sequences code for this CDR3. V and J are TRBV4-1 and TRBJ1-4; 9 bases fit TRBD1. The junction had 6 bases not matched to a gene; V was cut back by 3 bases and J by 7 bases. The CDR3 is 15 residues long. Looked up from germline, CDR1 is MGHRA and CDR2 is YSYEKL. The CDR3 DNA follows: TGCGCCAGCAGCCACCCGGGACAGGGACGTGAAAAACTGTTTTTT. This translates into CASSHPGQGREKLFF.

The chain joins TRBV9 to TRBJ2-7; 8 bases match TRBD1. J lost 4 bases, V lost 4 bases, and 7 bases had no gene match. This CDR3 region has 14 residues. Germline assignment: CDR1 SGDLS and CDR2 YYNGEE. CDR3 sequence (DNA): TGTGCCAGCAGCACCGGGACAGGAACTTACGAGCAGTACTTC. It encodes CASSTGTGTYEQYF.